The 26 T cell receptor beta chains given below trace back to one sample, sequenced in a study of regulatory T cells in long-lasting Graves disease. Described time point: persistent/refractory GD, antithyroid drugs over 5 years with positive TRAb. The TCR library was prepared using RNA isolated from PBMCs. Arm-PCR of CDR3 regions with iRepertoire HTBI primers generated TCR beta libraries. TCRdb re-analysed the multiplex PCR reads in MiXCR, keeping a single row per CDR3 protein. Here the sample spans about 470,000 distinct CDR3 sequences, less than 25% being singletons. The sequenced sample was peripheral blood mononuclear cells (PBMCs), obtained when the disease was refractory, from a patient treated with antithyroid drugs. The receptors were gathered from a female donor with Graves disease.

There are many counts of this clonotype. DNA of the CDR3: TGCAGTGCTAGAGGGGGCAGAGGGAGAGAGACCCAGTACTTC. Its protein product is CSARGGRGRETQYF. V is TRBV20-1 and J is TRBJ2-5; either TRBD1 or TRBD2 may supply D (5 bases each). This CDR3 region has 14 residues. Per germline, CDR1 DFQATT and CDR2 SNEGSKA (reference sequence). V was shortened by 1 base and J by 4 bases, with 13 bases between the two germline ends.

This clonotype was counted between two and nine times. The chain carries TRBV6-2 or TRBV6-3 and TRBJ1-2; D not resolved. Germline V CDR1 and CDR2: MNHEY, SVGEGT. V dropped 4 bases and J dropped 4 bases, with 19 bases sitting between them. CDR3 length: 16 amino acids. CDR3 sequence reads: CASSSSLNPLGYGYTF. The CDR3 nucleotides are TGTGCCAGCAGTTCATCCTTGAACCCCCTGGGCTATGGCTACACCTTC.

V usage is TRBV7-2 and J usage is TRBJ1-1, with a possible D match to TRBD1 (5 bases). Trimming took 5 bases from V and 0 from J, leaving 22 bases between them. The length of the CDR3 is 18 residues. Germline CDR1 and CDR2: SGHTA and FQGNSA. CDR3 DNA sequence: TGTGCCAGCAGCCTCAACCCGGGACTCCGGATGATGAACACTGAAGCTTTCTTT. Protein product: CASSLNPGLRMMNTEAFF.

In this sample, this clonotype turned up many times. The J gene is TRBJ1-5, the V gene TRBV29-1; TRBD1 might be the D (6 bases). Germline assignment: CDR1 SQVTM and CDR2 ANQGSEA. The CDR3 has 13 amino acids. V shed 6 bases and J shed 3 bases, with 12 bases lying between them. The CDR3: CSVRGSNNQPQHF. The CDR3 nucleotides read TGCAGCGTGAGGGGGAGTAACAATCAGCCCCAGCATTTT.

This clonotype was counted at least ten times. The gene calls are TRBV2 and TRBJ2-5; 11 nucleotides agree with TRBD2. Trimming removed 6 bases from V and 5 bases from J; junction bases left unmatched: 14. The germline gives CDR1 SNHLY, CDR2 FYNNEI. This CDR3 spans 17 amino acids. CDR3 nucleotide sequence: TGTGCCAGCAGCCCGGGACTAGCGGTAAACTCTTGGGAGACCCAGTACTTC. Translated: CASSPGLAVNSWETQYF.

There are many counts of this clonotype. The chain combines TRBV27 with TRBJ1-4, with TRBD1 as a possible D gene (5 bases). This CDR3 comprises 15 residues. V was shortened by 8 bases and J by 0 bases, with 13 bases between the two germline ends. CDR1 is MNHEY and CDR2 is SMNVEV in the germline V gene (reference sequence). The CDR3 reads CASRDAGATNEKLFF. The CDR3 DNA reads as TGTGCCAGCCGTGACGCGGGGGCAACTAATGAAAAACTGTTTTTT.

CDR3 in amino acids: CASSPKGLGHEQYF. The CDR3 DNA is TGTGCCAGCAGCCCGAAGGGTTTAGGGCACGAGCAGTACTTC. This rearrangement joins TRBV7-2 to TRBJ2-7; no clear D. CDR1 and CDR2 from the germline V gene are SGHTA and FQGNSA. This CDR3 spans 14 amino acids. V was pared by 5 bases and J by 5 bases, with 16 bases between.

The V call is TRBV19, the J call TRBJ2-6; D may correspond to TRBD1 or TRBD2 (5 bases each). CDR3 length: 16 residues. Per the germline V gene, CDR1 is LNHDA and CDR2 is SQIVND (reference sequence). Trimming cost V 3 bases and J 0 bases, with 9 bases left between them. The CDR3 coding sequence is TGTGCCAGTAGTATTGCCGGGACCTCTGGGGCCAACGTCCTGACTTTC. Translation: CASSIAGTSGANVLTF.

V is TRBV6-5 and J is TRBJ2-1, with D possibly matching TRBD1 (6 bases). CDR1 is MNHEY, CDR2 SVGAGI, per germline. V lost 2 bases and J 3 bases, leaving 8 bases between the germline ends. The CDR3 runs 14 residues. The CDR3 protein is CASSYQGNYNEQFF. CDR3 DNA sequence: TGTGCCAGCAGTTACCAGGGGAACTACAATGAGCAGTTCTTC.

J is TRBJ2-7 and V is TRBV14; 8 nucleotides align to TRBD2. V lost 7 bases and J lost 5; bases outside the gene matches: 7. From germline, CDR1 is SGHDN and CDR2 FVKESK. The CDR3 consists of 13 residues. CDR3 nucleotide sequence: TGTGCCAGCAAAGGGCGGGGGGCGAACGAGCAGTACTTC. The encoded protein is CASKGRGANEQYF.

The chain couples TRBV20-1 to TRBJ1-2; the D is unclear. The germline V gene encodes CDR1 DFQATT and CDR2 SNEGSKA (reference sequence). The V gene lost 5 bases and the J gene lost 0 bases, with 10 bases spanning the gap. The CDR3 spans 13 residues. This CDR3 is CSASHLANYGYTF. The CDR3 nucleotides are TGCAGTGCTTCCCATCTAGCTAACTATGGCTACACCTTC.

The gene calls are TRBV11-2 and TRBJ2-7; no definite D call. The CDR3 runs 15 residues. Germline loops: CDR1 SGHAT, CDR2 FQNNGV. The V gene lost 8 bases and the J gene lost 0 bases, with 17 bases spanning the gap. As DNA, the CDR3 is TGTGCCAGCCTGGGGTGGTCTTTGAGCTCCTACGAGCAGTACTTC. It is translated as CASLGWSLSSYEQYF.

The rearrangement links TRBV9 to TRBJ1-1, with D possibly TRBD1 on 5 matching bases. Per germline, CDR1 SGDLS and CDR2 YYNGEE. The CDR3 totals 11 residues. Trimming took off 3 bases at V and 10 bases at J, with 10 bases between the two ends. Here the CDR3 DNA reads TGTGCCAGCAGCGGGTACGGGGGAGCTTTCTTT. It translates to CASSGYGGAFF.

This clonotype was picked up many times. V is TRBV30 and J is TRBJ1-2; 7 positions match TRBD1. The CDR3 is made up of 12 amino acids. Germline CDR1 reads GTSNPN; CDR2 reads SVGIG (reference sequence). J was trimmed by 9 bases and V by 1 base; bases with no gene match: 5. CDR3 DNA sequence: TGTGCCTGGAGTGGGGCAGGGGGAAGCTACACCTTC. This gives the protein CAWSGAGGSYTF.

This clonotype was seen at least ten times. The chain recombines TRBV5-1 with TRBJ2-7, with 9 bases aligning to TRBD2. Germline CDR1 is SGHRS and CDR2 is YFSETQ. The J segment lost 3 bases and the V segment lost 2 bases, leaving 6 bases of the junction unmatched. This CDR3 has 15 amino acids. DNA for the CDR3: TGCGCCAGCAGCTTAGGTGCTAGCGGGATCTACGAGCAGTACTTC. It yields the protein CASSLGASGIYEQYF.

This chain uses TRBV30 with TRBJ2-7; the D gene is possibly TRBD2 (5 bases). Germline lookup yields CDR1 GTSNPN and CDR2 SVGIG (reference sequence). CDR3 size: 12 residues. Trimming shortened V by 4 bases and J by 4 bases, and 11 bases separated the two germline ends. The CDR3 DNA follows: TGTGCCTGGACCCTACCGGGGTACGAGCAGTACTTC. Its translation: CAWTLPGYEQYF.

Concerning this clonotype itself: This could be a read error, since a much larger clone is one nucleotide away. The chain links TRBV10-3 to TRBJ2-5, with D possibly TRBD2 on 6 matching bases. Per the germline V gene, CDR1 is ENHRY and CDR2 is SYGVKD. Trimming stripped 2 bases from V and 2 bases from J, with 15 bases between. This CDR3 spans 16 amino acids. The CDR3 here is CAISEGGKGLQETQYF. CDR3 sequence (DNA): TGTGCCATCAGTGAGGGGGGGAAGGGACTTCAAGAGACCCAGTACTTC.

This clonotype showed up many times. The chain combines TRBV6-1 with TRBJ1-4, with TRBD1 matching over 7 bases. Trimming cost V 7 bases and J 3 bases; bases outside gene matches: 5. This CDR3 has 14 residues. CDR1 MNHNS and CDR2 SASEGT come from the germline V gene. The CDR3 loop is CASTFGTANEKLFF. The CDR3 DNA sequence: TGTGCCAGCACCTTCGGGACAGCTAATGAAAAACTGTTTTTT.

A few counts support this clonotype. The V gene is TRBV20-1, the J gene TRBJ2-7; 8 bases align to TRBD2. This CDR3 comprises 16 residues. J lost 1 base, V lost 0 bases, and 8 bases had no gene match. Per germline, CDR1 DFQATT and CDR2 SNEGSKA (reference sequence). Here the CDR3 DNA reads TGCAGTGCTAGAGATCGGGGTAGCGGGGCATCCTACGAGCAGTACTTC. The encoded protein is CSARDRGSGASYEQYF.

This clonotype was observed a few times. The V and J genes are TRBV19 and TRBJ1-4; D is unclear. CDR1 is LNHDA, CDR2 SQIVND, per germline (reference sequence). CDR3 length equals 15 residues. V lost 5 bases to trimming and J lost 0 bases, with 10 bases between them. The CDR3 here is CASSPRVSTNEKLFF. The CDR3 region has the DNA TGTGCCAGTAGTCCACGGGTCTCAACTAATGAAAAACTGTTTTTT.

V usage is TRBV7-3 and J usage is TRBJ1-6; D uncertain. V was clipped by 0 bases and J by 9 bases, with 9 bases between them. Germline V gives CDR1 SGHTA, CDR2 FQGTGA. CDR3 length: 14 residues. The CDR3 DNA sequence: TGTGCCAGCAGCTTAACGGGTCCGAGTTCACCCCTCCACTTT. It codes for CASSLTGPSSPLHF.

This clonotype appeared many times. The rearrangement links TRBV3-1 to TRBJ2-2; D is uncertain. This CDR3 contains 11 residues. The V gene lost 1 base and the J gene lost 7 bases, with 1 base spanning the gap. Germline V gene data show CDR1 as LGHDT and CDR2 as YNNKEL (reference sequence). CDR3 amino acids: CASSQVGELFF. CDR3 DNA sequence: TGTGCCAGCAGCCAAGTCGGGGAGCTGTTTTTT.

This clonotype was recorded a few times. The chain joins TRBV15 to TRBJ2-6; maybe TRBD2 (6 bases). The CDR3 consists of 17 residues. Germline values: CDR1 LNHNV, CDR2 YYDKDF (reference sequence). V lost 11 bases and J lost 4, with 24 bases in between. The CDR3 sequence: CAHLRTGEGAGANVLTF. The CDR3 DNA sequence: TGTGCCCATTTAAGGACGGGAGAAGGAGCGGGGGCCAACGTCCTGACTTTC.

The rearrangement joins TRBV5-5 to TRBJ2-7; no clear D. Germline-derived CDR1 and CDR2 are SGHKS and YYEKEE (reference sequence). V lost 0 bases and J lost 5, with 6 bases in between. The CDR3 consists of 12 residues. For the CDR3, the DNA is TGTGCCAGCAGCTTGGATGGGGACGAGCAGTACTTC. Translation: CASSLDGDEQYF.

This clonotype was counted between two and nine times. Mismatch with germline at one junction end may stem from a read error. The V and J genes are TRBV24-1 and TRBJ1-2, with TRBD1 identical over 7 bases. The CDR3 loop spans 17 amino acids. The germline gives CDR1 KGHDR, CDR2 SFDVKD. CDR3 DNA: TGTGCCACCAGTGATCCTACCGGACGGGACAGTAACTATAGCTACACCTTC. Translation gives CATSDPTGRDSNYSYTF.

This clonotype came up many times. This sequence joins TRBV12-3 or TRBV12-4 and TRBJ1-5, with 10 bases identical to TRBD1. V lost 6 bases and J lost 2; bases outside the gene matches: 4. CDR3 length equals 15 residues. This CDR3 is CASRMTGGGNQPQHF. The CDR3 nucleotides are TGTGCCAGCAGGATGACAGGGGGCGGCAATCAGCCCCAGCATTTT.